This T cell receptor beta chain appears in the sequencing data of a study of T cells after yellow fever vaccination (dated by TCRdb to between 2019 and 2020). At the level of the whole study: The SMART-Seq v4 Ultra Low Input RNA kit was used to prepare libraries from fractions with low cell numbers. To follow T-cell clones before and after both primary and booster YFV17D yellow fever vaccination, bulk TCR alpha and beta repertoires underwent longitudinal sequencing. Two healthy male donors, one aged 18 to 29 and one aged 30 to 40 years, made up the cohort. Blood was drawn at multiple timepoints before and after primary and secondary immunization, with bulk PBMC replicates and cell subsets isolated.

TCR cDNA was synthesized by 5'RACE template switching, which introduced a universal primer site and unique molecular identifiers. Priming of cDNA synthesis was performed from both the TCR alpha and TCR beta constant segments. Library amplification involved two PCR steps, and the second step added sample barcodes and sequencing adapters. Sequencing of libraries was done on Illumina HiSeq 2500 (2x100 bp) or NovaSeq (2x150 bp). Regarding the original processing steps: Demultiplexing of reads and collapsing into UMI consensus sequences were performed with MIGEC, and V(D)J alignment was carried out with MiXCR. Vaccine-responding clonotypes were defined with edgeR using replicate PBMC samples, requiring FDR below 0.01 and a log2 fold change above 5 up to day 15. Each bulk clonotype was labeled CD4 or CD8 based on which sequenced repertoire, CD4 or CD8, contained the clonotype at higher abundance. TCRdb itself trimmed the public reads at Q25 with fastp, ran MiXCR and retained productive beta chains. Each CDR3 protein appears once, grouped with its most common genes and DNA. Here the V and J calls rest on TCRdb's processing, not on the authors' analysis. The sample data list 250,000 or so distinct CDR3 sequences, and 6.9% of these were observed just once. The ten largest clones represent approximately 0.85% of the sample.

The CDR3 sequence holds 14 residues, the cysteine and phenylalanine included. Only the CDR3 DNA is retained, 42 bases long and in frame from the first base. CDR1 SGHNT and CDR2 YENEEA were looked up in the germline V gene. V and J lose 5 bases and 4 bases, and a span of 13 bases separates them. What the treatment or condition label conveys for this sample: live attenuated yellow fever vaccine strain. A standard Ficoll-Paque protocol was used to isolate PBMCs from peripheral blood. CD4 and CD8 T-cell fractions were isolated with Dynabeads CD4 and CD8 positive selection kits. TriZol was used to extract RNA from bulk PBMCs, from CD4 and CD8 fractions, and from dextramer-positive and dextramer-negative fractions. There are a few counts of this clonotype. The specificity of this receptor is unknown. Nothing much larger sits one base from this clone, and base qualities are not available. What the work shows at the level of the full study, not this receptor alone: Compared with the primary T-cell response, the secondary T-cell response was faster but weaker, reaching its peak on day 5 rather than on day 15. Most clones expanded after primary vaccination were re-detected after the booster (96% of CD4 and 88% of CD8), suggesting broad memory maintenance. Because the study included only a couple of donors, the extent to which the findings can be generalized is limited. A small fraction of clonotypes showed up in both the CD4 and CD8 compartments, probably as a result of convergent recombination. FACS-sorted repertoires could contain abundant contaminating clonotypes from the bulk population, so computational filtering was required.

Sample: CD4+ T cells sorted from PBMCs, taken 15 days after the yellow fever booster vaccination. The rearrangement combines TRBV11-3 with TRBJ2-3, with no reliable assignment of the D segment. This clonotype was obtained from a man aged 25 to 40 who received the YFV17D yellow fever vaccine. The CDR3 region reads CASSLDGAADTQYF. In nucleotides, the sequence is TGTGCCAGCAGCCTTGACGGCGCCGCAGATACGCAGTATTTT.